This TCR beta chain comes out of a study of cytomegalovirus exposure and HLA in healthy donors. The PCR contained 60 Vbeta and 13 Jbeta primers. The protocol was immunoSEQ multiplex PCR, while the TCRdb copy is restricted to in-frame clones and leaves out a portion. The sample includes tens of thousands of clones. The V end lost 4 bases, the J end lost 1 base, and 14 bases lay between the germline ends. Germline loops: CDR1 LNHNV, CDR2 YYDKDF (reference sequence). The CDR3 has 15 amino acids. For this clone: Its antigen is as yet unknown.

Study results and limitations: The study assumed roughly uniform donor sequencing depth for presence/absence analyses.

This TCR was recovered from a boy younger than 18 in good health and CMV-seronegative. The sequenced sample was PBMCs. The chain employs TRBV15 and TRBJ2-7, with D perhaps matching TRBD2 (6 bases). For the CDR3, the DNA is TGTGCCACCAGCACTTTCGCCGGGACTTCCTACGAGCAGTACTTC. It translates to CATSTFAGTSYEQYF.